These T cell receptor beta chains were read from a single sample in a study of CD8 T cells in ankylosing spondylitis. TCRdb processed the 5' RACE reads anew with MiXCR; each CDR3 protein has one entry. Of 100,000 to 150,000 distinct CDR3 sequences listed, 17% were seen once; the top ten hold around a third. Material for sequencing was blood, either unsorted or a sorted T cell fraction (not recorded which). Source of these receptors: a male donor with ankylosing spondylitis. The CDR3 runs from the conserved cysteine through the conserved F or W. The D gene is left open where the match is weak. Not every row has a clone size; where given, it reads once, few, many or a size class.

>TRBJ2-2|18|TRBV24-1|.|TRBD2
CATSDFLAGVVNTGELFF
TGTGCCACCAGTGATTTTCTAGCGGGAGTGGTAAACACCGGGGAGCTGTTTTTT
>TRBJ2-1|17|TRBV5-6|.|.
CASGPSPHSYIYNEQFF
TGTGCCAGCGGACCCTCCCCGCACAGTTATATCTACAATGAGCAGTTCTTC
>TRBJ2-1|14|TRBV28|.|TRBD1
CASSAGTGKSEQFF
TGTGCCAGCAGTGCCGGGACAGGGAAAAGTGAGCAGTTCTTC
>TRBJ2-1|14|TRBV9|.|.
CASSRRAPDNEQFF
TGTGCCAGCAGTCGGAGGGCCCCTGACAATGAGCAGTTCTTC
>TRBJ2-3|17|TRBV9|few|TRBD2
CASSHGTSGSVTDTQYF
TGTGCCAGCAGCCATGGGACTAGCGGGAGCGTCACAGATACGCAGTATTTT
>TRBJ2-7|15|TRBV3-1|many|TRBD1
CASSLGQGSTYEQYF
TGTGCCAGCAGCCTGGGACAGGGGAGTACCTACGAGCAGTACTTC
>TRBJ2-7|14|TRBV4-2|.|.
CASSLRSGSYEQYF
TGTGCCAGCAGCCTAAGGTCGGGGTCCTACGAGCAGTACTTC
>TRBJ1-1|14|TRBV28|.|.
CSSSSTTANTEAFF
TGTTCCAGCAGTTCAACCACAGCGAACACTGAAGCTTTCTTT
>TRBJ2-1|13|TRBV11-3|.|.
CASSIQSGNEQFF
TGTGCCAGCAGCATTCAATCGGGAAATGAGCAGTTCTTC
>TRBJ2-5|15|TRBV27|few|.
CASSSYIAGLETQYF
TGTGCCAGCAGCTCCTATATCGCAGGGCTTGAGACCCAGTACTTC
>TRBJ1-2|14|TRBV29-1|medium-sized|.
CSVEEGVTGYGYTF
TGCAGCGTTGAAGAAGGGGTGACGGGCTATGGCTACACCTTC
>TRBJ2-2|19|TRBV5-1|.|.
CASSDPDTETKMNTGELFF
TGCGCCAGCAGCGATCCCGACACGGAGACCAAAATGAACACCGGGGAGCTGTTTTTT
>TRBJ2-3|12|TRBV29-1|few|TRBD2
CSVMTSQDTQYF
TGCAGCGTGATGACTAGCCAAGATACGCAGTATTTT
>TRBJ2-7|12|TRBV10-3|.|.
CAIIDDLNEQYF
TGTGCCATCATTGACGATCTAAACGAGCAGTACTTC
>TRBJ2-3|15|TRBV29-1|.|.
CSVPNNGRITDTQYF
TGCAGCGTTCCGAACAATGGGCGGATCACAGATACGCAGTATTTT
>TRBJ2-2|14|TRBV20-1|few|TRBD2
CSAIRTRNTGELFF
TGCAGTGCTATAAGGACTAGGAACACCGGGGAGCTGTTTTTT
>TRBJ2-4|11|TRBV5-1|few|.
CASSLERVQYF
TGCGCCAGCAGCTTGGAAAGGGTTCAGTACTTC
>TRBJ2-7|15|TRBV7-8|few|TRBD1
CASSLGRQGIYEQYF
TGTGCCAGCAGCTTAGGGAGACAGGGTATTTACGAGCAGTACTTC
>TRBJ2-1|16|TRBV27|.|.
CASSFHGRVQGNEQFF
TGTGCCAGCAGTTTTCACGGCAGGGTTCAGGGTAATGAGCAGTTCTTC
>TRBJ2-2|13|TRBV24-1|few|.
CATSDGRSGELFF
TGTGCCACCAGTGATGGAAGGTCCGGGGAGCTGTTTTTT
>TRBJ2-7|15|TRBV15|.|.
CATSRDLEGSYEQYF
TGTGCCACCAGCAGAGATCTGGAGGGCTCCTACGAGCAGTACTTC
>TRBJ1-3|15|TRBV7-8|.|TRBD1
CASSFSDRDSDTIYF
TGTGCCAGCAGCTTTTCCGACAGGGACAGTGACACCATATATTTT
>TRBJ2-1|12|TRBV27|many|.
CASSPGANEQFF
TGTGCCAGCAGTCCAGGGGCCAATGAGCAGTTCTTC
>TRBJ1-2|12|TRBV12-5|.|.
CASGYGHYGYTF
TGTGCTAGTGGTTACGGGCACTATGGCTACACCTTC
>TRBJ2-7|15|TRBV7-9|.|TRBD2
CASSLAQSGAYEQYF
TGTGCCAGCAGCTTAGCGCAAAGCGGGGCCTACGAGCAGTACTTC
>TRBJ2-1|15|TRBV20-1|.|.
CSGTLDPSSYNEQFF
TGCAGTGGTACTTTAGACCCCAGCTCCTACAATGAGCAGTTCTTC
>TRBJ2-1|17|TRBV4-1|.|TRBD2
CASSQEPQRGGFNEQFF
TGCGCCAGCAGCCAAGAACCCCAGCGGGGGGGGTTTAATGAGCAGTTCTTC
>TRBJ2-3|17|TRBV2|.|TRBD2
CASSEGLAGGPTDTQYF
TGTGCCAGCAGTGAGGGACTAGCGGGAGGGCCCACAGATACGCAGTATTTT
>TRBJ2-7|14|TRBV4-1|.|TRBD2
CASSPAGVSYEQYF
TGCGCCAGCAGCCCCGCGGGGGTGTCCTACGAGCAGTACTTC
>TRBJ2-7|15|TRBV7-8|.|.
CASSRTDIASYEQYF
TGTGCCAGCAGCCGAACTGACATTGCAAGCTACGAGCAGTACTTC
>TRBJ2-1|15|TRBV30|.|.
CAWSKDSGDLDEQFF
TGTGCCTGGAGCAAAGACTCCGGAGATCTCGATGAGCAGTTCTTC
>TRBJ2-1|16|TRBV5-1|.|.
CASSLARDGGQMEQFF
TGCGCCAGCAGCTTGGCCCGGGACGGCGGACAGATGGAGCAGTTCTTC
>TRBJ2-7|15|TRBV4-3|few|.
CASSQERRTPREQYF
TGCGCCAGCAGCCAAGAGAGACGGACCCCTAGGGAGCAGTACTTC
>TRBJ1-2|12|TRBV15|few|.
CATSAGPYGYTF
TGTGCCACCAGCGCAGGCCCCTATGGCTACACCTTC
>TRBJ2-1|15|TRBV5-1|.|.
CASSLVGAAINEQFF
TGCGCCAGCAGCTTGGTCGGGGCGGCCATCAATGAGCAGTTCTTC
>TRBJ2-1|11|TRBV29-1|many|.
CSVSRYNEQFF
TGCAGCGTTAGCAGATACAATGAGCAGTTCTTC
>TRBJ1-1|15|TRBV12-3/TRBV12-4|.|.
CASSPAAAASTEAFF
TGTGCCAGCAGCCCGGCGGCGGCGGCGAGCACTGAAGCTTTCTTT
>TRBJ2-1|13|TRBV6-1|few|.
CASSDWPHNEQFF
TGTGCCAGCAGTGACTGGCCCCACAATGAGCAGTTCTTC
>TRBJ2-1|14|TRBV20-1|.|.
CSASRGGSYNEQFF
TGCAGTGCTTCCAGGGGCGGCTCCTACAATGAGCAGTTCTTC